The clone carrying this T cell receptor (beta chain) was observed a handful of times. Its target is not known. This record comes from a study of spatial heterogeneity in lung cancer. Study information: Available follow-up PBMC samples were sequenced, at a median of roughly two years post-resection.

Time point meaning: blood at routine non-recurrence follow-up after resection. The sequenced material consisted of unsorted whole RNA from tumor, nontumor lung or frozen PBMC. Study outcomes and limitations: Circulating ubiquitous expanded tumor TCRs were observed more frequently at resection than at follow-up.

The study tagged each TCR cDNA molecule with a unique molecular identifier. TCRdb called the 5' RACE reads again in MiXCR, with one record for every CDR3 protein. The table includes about 120,000 distinct CDR3 sequences, 10% to 15% detected once. Trimming stripped 5 bases from V and 4 bases from J, with 13 bases between. The CDR3 extends over 14 amino acids. The sequence derives from a male donor with early-stage non-small cell lung cancer. Specimen: PBMCs, collected at follow-up. The chain links TRBV12-3 or TRBV12-4 to TRBJ2-3, with D possibly TRBD2 on 6 matching bases. CDR3 sequence reads: CASSTGSLPDTQYF. The DNA of the CDR3 is TGTGCCAGCAGTACCGGGAGTCTGCCAGATACGCAGTATTTT.